The present T cell receptor beta chain was sequenced within a study of blood T cells in healthy people across ages. General study results and limits: With naive T cell percentage, TCR beta diversity showed a strong correlation. CMV status of donors was unknown, possibly confounding expanded clonotype changes.

Regarding this clonotype: Its specificity is not known.

The CDR3 contains 15 residues. Germline CDR1 and CDR2: MGHDK and SYGVNS. V dropped 1 base and J dropped 2 bases, with 11 bases sitting between them. A second roughly 6 to 11 cycle PCR used barcoded and J-beta primers. From the 5' RACE reads, TCRdb called clonotypes with MiXCR, one entry per CDR3 protein. This sample carries about 570,000 distinct CDR3 sequences, about 26% of them seen once, and the ten largest clones take 18%. This receptor was obtained from a woman in her 70s in good health. The sample consisted of blood. The V gene is TRBV25-1, the J gene TRBJ2-5, with D unclear. CDR3 loop: CASSESDRLQETQYF. The CDR3 DNA reads as TGTGCCAGCAGTGAATCCGACCGTTTACAAGAGACCCAGTACTTC.